This TCR beta chain was observed in a study of blood T cell repertoires in COVID-19. Background on the study: COVID-19 samples, acute and convalescent, were from the United States, Italy and Spain. PBMCs, B-cell-depleted T cells, or T cells were the source of the cDNA or gDNA that made up the material.

The germline gives CDR1 SQVTM, CDR2 ANQGSEA. Trimming removed 6 bases from V and 9 bases from J; junction bases left unmatched: 5. The CDR3 covers 11 residues. In the authors' methods: Reference gene primer amplification gave estimated nucleated cell counts. Sequencing was performed with immunoSEQ multiplex PCR; in TCRdb, only in-frame clones are kept and a portion is missing. D and trimming come from the DNA, and the V and J calls and clone size come from that table. The table shows around 42,000 clones, with roughly three quarters occurring only once. The sequenced sample consisted of peripheral blood. The receptor comes from a woman of 80 years or more with acute or convalescent COVID-19. The J gene is TRBJ2-1, the V gene TRBV29-1; 7 positions match TRBD2. The CDR3 DNA follows: TGCAGCGTCTCGACGGGGGGTGAGCAGTTCTTC. As protein: CSVSTGGEQFF.